A selection of T cell receptor beta chains follows, all from one sample in a study of blood T cell repertoires in COVID-19. Sequencing was performed with immunoSEQ multiplex PCR; in TCRdb, only in-frame clones are kept and a portion is missing. The sample holds some 150,000 clones, over 80% seen once. Sequencing was carried out using peripheral blood. The origin of the receptors is a woman aged 45-59 years with acute or convalescent COVID-19. Each CDR3 is given with its conserved first and last residue. Fields, in order: J gene, D gene, clone size, V gene, CDR3 DNA, CDR3 protein. The D gene is left open where the match is weak. Where a row states a size, it is once, few, many or the class of an expanded clone; other rows omit it.

TRBJ2-3	TRBD2	-	TRBV6-6	TGTGCCAGCAGTTACCCGGGGGGGCGGACAGATACGCAGTATTTT	CASSYPGGRTDTQYF
TRBJ2-6	-	-	TRBV5-1	TGCGCCAGCAGCCGTACAGTTTCCTCTGGGGCCAACGTCCTGACTTTC	CASSRTVSSGANVLTF
TRBJ2-7	-	-	TRBV4-1	TGCGCCAGCAGCCAGCGGGACTCATCCTACGAGCAGTACTTC	CASSQRDSSYEQYF
TRBJ1-5	-	-	TRBV5-5	TGTGCCAGCAGCTTCCTGGTTCAGGGATTGCAGCCCCAGCATTTT	CASSFLVQGLQPQHF
TRBJ2-3	TRBD1	-	TRBV5-4	TGTGCCAGCAGCATTGACCCAGGGGGCGAAGATACGCAGTATTTT	CASSIDPGGEDTQYF
TRBJ1-2	TRBD1	-	TRBV5-1	TGCGCCAGCAGCGACGGGACAGGGTTCGGTGGCTACACCTTC	CASSDGTGFGGYTF
TRBJ2-7	TRBD1	once	TRBV10-2	TGCGCCAGCAGGGTGGGGGACAGGGCCTACGAGCAGTACTTC	CASRVGDRAYEQYF
TRBJ1-5	-	-	TRBV6-5	TGTGCCAGCAGTACCCCAGGGATGAATCAGCCCCAGCATTTT	CASSTPGMNQPQHF
TRBJ2-3	-	-	TRBV5-1	TGCGCCAGCAGCTTGGATGGAGCCAGCACAGATACGCAGTATTTT	CASSLDGASTDTQYF
TRBJ2-1	TRBD2	-	TRBV7-3	TGTGCCAGCAGCTTAACAAGACTAGCGGGATCAAACAATGAGCAGTTCTTC	CASSLTRLAGSNNEQFF
TRBJ2-4	TRBD2	once	TRBV19	TGTGCCAGTAGTACTAGCGGGAGGGGCGGGGCCAAAAACATTCAGTACTTC	CASSTSGRGGAKNIQYF
TRBJ2-7	TRBD1	-	TRBV5-4	TGTGCCAGCAGCTTGGACAGGGGGCAGACCTACGAGCAGTACTTC	CASSLDRGQTYEQYF
TRBJ1-2	TRBD1	-	TRBV24-1	TGTGCCACCAGTGACCCGACAGGGGGGAGCTATGGCTACACCTTC	CATSDPTGGSYGYTF
TRBJ2-1	TRBD1	few	TRBV14	TGTGCCAGCAGTCCCGGACAGGGACGCCGAAATGAGCAGTTCTTC	CASSPGQGRRNEQFF
TRBJ1-5	-	many	TRBV19	TGTGCCAGTAGTTCGATGCCCCTACGGCCCCAGCATTTT	CASSSMPLRPQHF
TRBJ2-2	-	-	TRBV14	TGTGCCAGCAGCCCAGGGTACGGGGAGCTGTTTTTT	CASSPGYGELFF
TRBJ2-7	-	-	TRBV7-3	TGTGCCAGCAGCTTAACTGCCGGCGGATCCTACGAGCAGTACTTC	CASSLTAGGSYEQYF
TRBJ2-7	TRBD1	-	TRBV3-1/TRBV3-2	TGTGCCAGCACCCGAGGCACGGGACAGGGCTCCTACGAGCAGTACTTC	CASTRGTGQGSYEQYF
TRBJ1-2	-	-	TRBV3-1/TRBV3-2	TGTGCCAGCAGCCAAGAAGTCCGGGAGGGCTACACCTTC	CASSQEVREGYTF
TRBJ2-2	-	-	TRBV5-5	TGTGCCAGCAGCTTGGCACAGGTCAACACCGGGGAGCTGTTTTTT	CASSLAQVNTGELFF
TRBJ1-1	-	-	TRBV6-5	TGTGCCAGCACCCGCGAGGGGAACACTGAAGCTTTCTTT	CASTREGNTEAFF
TRBJ2-1	-	-	TRBV11-2	TGTGCCAGCAGCTTTTTACTAGGAGATTTCTACAATGAGCAGTTCTTC	CASSFLLGDFYNEQFF
TRBJ2-3	-	-	TRBV5-1	TGCGCCAGCAGCTTGGGCGGGGATACGCAGTATTTT	CASSLGGDTQYF
TRBJ2-7	-	-	TRBV6-5	TGTGCCAGCACCTTACCCCGGGGCTACGAGCAGTACTTC	CASTLPRGYEQYF
TRBJ1-1	-	-	TRBV19	TGTGCCAGCTCCGGAGGTGAAGCTTTCTTT	CASSGGEAFF
TRBJ2-2	TRBD2	-	TRBV11-2	TGTGCCAGCAGGGGACTAGCGGGAGGACCGAACACCGGGGAGCTGTTTTTT	CASRGLAGGPNTGELFF
TRBJ1-1	-	once	TRBV3-1/TRBV3-2	TGTGCCAGCAGCCCCCGCGGGGACACTGAAGCTTTCTTT	CASSPRGDTEAFF
TRBJ1-6	-	few	TRBV6-6	TGTGCCAGCAGCAGCCTGGGCATTCCCCTCCACTTT	CASSSLGIPLHF
TRBJ2-1	-	-	TRBV12-3/TRBV12-4	TGTGCCAGCAGGGGCACAGGGTTCGATGAGCAGTTCTTC	CASRGTGFDEQFF
TRBJ1-1	-	-	TRBV27	TGTGCCAGCAGTTTATCGAACACCCCGGGGACTGAAGCTTTCTTT	CASSLSNTPGTEAFF
TRBJ1-1	TRBD1	-	TRBV25-1	TGTGCCAGCAGGGAGAGACAGGGGGCGAACACTGAAGCTTTCTTT	CASRERQGANTEAFF
TRBJ1-1	-	-	TRBV11-3	TGTGCCAGCAGCTTAGCAGGCATGAACACTGAAGCTTTCTTT	CASSLAGMNTEAFF
TRBJ2-1	-	once	TRBV6-2/TRBV6-3	TGTGCCAGCAGTTCCAGGACAGCCGGCTCCTACAATGAGCAGTTCTTC	CASSSRTAGSYNEQFF
TRBJ2-1	-	-	TRBV3-1/TRBV3-2	TGTGCCAGCAGCCAATGGGAGGACGAGCAGTTCTTC	CASSQWEDEQFF
TRBJ2-1	-	-	TRBV2	TGTGCCAGCAGTGTGTTTCTAGCGAAAAACAATGAGCAGTTCTTC	CASSVFLAKNNEQFF
TRBJ2-2	-	-	TRBV11-3	TGTGCCAGCAGCTTCGAGGGGGACACCGGGGAGCTGTTTTTT	CASSFEGDTGELFF
TRBJ2-7	-	-	TRBV10-2	TGCGCCAGCCGAAATGGGGCGGCTATTGAGCAGTACTTC	CASRNGAAIEQYF
TRBJ2-5	-	few	TRBV5-4	TGTGCCAGCAGCTTGTCCCCGAGGGAGACCCAGTACTTC	CASSLSPRETQYF
TRBJ1-2	-	-	TRBV6-5	TGTGCCAGCAGTTACGGCGGGTTTTGGTATGGCTACACCTTC	CASSYGGFWYGYTF
TRBJ1-6	-	-	TRBV7-6	TGTGCCAGCAGCTTACAGCCGGAGGTCAGGGGTTCACCCCTCCACTTT	CASSLQPEVRGSPLHF
TRBJ2-5	-	-	TRBV3-1/TRBV3-2	TGTGCCAGCAGCCAAGATTATGGGCCAGATCAAGAGACCCAGTACTTC	CASSQDYGPDQETQYF
TRBJ2-1	TRBD2	-	TRBV25-1	TGTGCCAGCAGTGCCCCCCCCGGGGCCGGTGGGGAGGGCGAGCAGTTCTTC	CASSAPPGAGGEGEQFF
TRBJ2-5	-	-	TRBV30	TGTGCCTGGAGAGAGGAGAGAACCCAGTACTTC	CAWREERTQYF
TRBJ2-7	TRBD1	-	TRBV11-3	TGTGCCAGCAGCCGCTTAGGACAGGGGGCCTACGAGCAGTACTTC	CASSRLGQGAYEQYF
TRBJ1-3	-	once	TRBV19	TGTGCCAGTAGTATGGTTCGGGACTCTGGAAACACCATATATTTT	CASSMVRDSGNTIYF
TRBJ1-2	-	-	TRBV20-1	TGCAGTCCCGGTGGCTACACCTTC	CSPGGYTF
TRBJ2-3	-	-	TRBV13	TGTGCCAGCAGCCCAGAGTGGGGCGGGAACGTAGATACGCAGTATTTT	CASSPEWGGNVDTQYF
TRBJ1-5	-	few	TRBV27	TGTGCCAGCCCCTTATTAAGCTTAAATCAGCCCCAGCATTTT	CASPLLSLNQPQHF
TRBJ1-6	-	-	TRBV11-2	TGTGCCAGCAGCTTATGGGCGATAAATTCACCCCTCCACTTT	CASSLWAINSPLHF
TRBJ2-3	TRBD2	-	TRBV19	TGTGCCAGTAGTATAGATCTGGCTAGCGGGAGCACAGATACGCAGTATTTT	CASSIDLASGSTDTQYF
TRBJ2-4	-	-	TRBV24-1	TGTGCCACCAGTGATGGGAAGGGGGAGACCAAAAACATTCAGTACTTC	CATSDGKGETKNIQYF
TRBJ2-5	-	-	TRBV19	TGTGCCAGTAGATCAACTGCGGGGTCACGGGCCCGGACCCAAGAGACCCAGTACTTC	CASRSTAGSRARTQETQYF
TRBJ2-3	TRBD2	once	TRBV2	TGTGCCAGCAGTGAGAGAGGACTAGCGGGGCCCACAGATACGCAGTATTTT	CASSERGLAGPTDTQYF
TRBJ1-5	TRBD1	few	TRBV4-1	TGCGCCAGCAGCCAGACAGGGAATCAGCCCCAGCATTTT	CASSQTGNQPQHF
TRBJ2-1	-	-	TRBV1	TGCACCAGCAGCCAAGATAGGGGACTAGCGGGAGAAGTGGGTTGCTCCTACAATGAGCAGTTCTTC	CTSSQDRGLAGEVGCSYNEQFF
TRBJ1-5	-	-	TRBV27	TGTGCCAGCGGGGAGGTCAGCAATCAGCCCCAGCATTTT	CASGEVSNQPQHF
TRBJ1-1	TRBD1	-	TRBV18	TGTGCCAGCTCGCAGCGGGGACAGGGGGCCACTGAAGCTTTCTTT	CASSQRGQGATEAFF
TRBJ2-7	-	-	TRBV12-3/TRBV12-4	TGTGCCAGCAGTTTATGGCAGGGCCACGAGCAGTACTTC	CASSLWQGHEQYF
TRBJ2-1	TRBD2	-	TRBV28	TGTGCCAGCAGACCCGACGACGGACTAGCGGGTGAGCAGTTCTTC	CASRPDDGLAGEQFF
TRBJ1-1	-	-	TRBV28	TGTGCCAGCAGTGTACGGGAGGGGCTAAACACTGAAGCTTTCTTT	CASSVREGLNTEAFF